A single sample gave rise to the 20 T cell receptor beta chains below, sequenced in a study of T cell responses to AZD1222 COVID-19 vaccine. Profiling relied on immunoSEQ multiplex PCR, and the TCRdb table lists in-frame clones only, not all of them. Found here are approximately 130,000 clones, 92% of them singletons; the top ten hold about 1.1%. Source: peripheral blood, taken on day 0 of AZD1222 vaccination. All receptors derive from an adult in good health.

The chain carries TRBV20-1 and TRBJ2-5, with TRBD2 matching 11 bases. Trimming removed 3 bases from V and 4 bases from J; junction bases left unmatched: 7. This CDR3 spans 15 amino acids. Germline V gene sequence: CDR1 DFQATT, CDR2 SNEGSKA (reference sequence). CDR3 loop: CSASPDSGRVETQYF. CDR3 bases: TGCAGTGCTAGTCCGGATAGCGGGAGGGTAGAGACCCAGTACTTC.

For this clone: One end of the junction does not line up with germline, which may come from a read error. J is TRBJ2-3 and V is TRBV5-1; TRBD2 matches 11 bases. The CDR3 totals 15 residues. Looked up from germline, CDR1 is SGHRS and CDR2 is YFSETQ. For the CDR3, the DNA is TGCGCCAGCAGTTTGGGAGGACTAGCGGGAGATACGCAGTATTTT. This codes for CASSLGGLAGDTQYF.

The V gene is TRBV18, the J gene TRBJ1-2, with TRBD1 matching over 7 bases. V shed 5 bases and J 4 bases; nucleotides not matched to a gene: 7. The CDR3 spans 14 residues. From germline, CDR1 is KGHSH and CDR2 LQKENI. CDR3 loop: CASSADRTLYGYTF. The DNA for the CDR3 is TGTGCCAGCTCAGCGGACAGGACCCTCTATGGCTACACCTTC.

This sequence joins TRBV19 and TRBJ1-2, with 8 bases that match TRBD1. Per germline, CDR1 LNHDA and CDR2 SQIVND (reference sequence). The V and J ends lost 7 bases and 7 bases, in that order; junction bases with no gene match: 11. The CDR3 consists of 14 residues. CDR3 coding DNA: TGTGCCAGTAACGGGCAGGGGGCGCTTCCTGGCTACACCTTC. Its translation: CASNGQGALPGYTF.

The chain joins TRBV6-5 to TRBJ2-1; the match to TRBD2 covers 9 bases. This CDR3 region has 13 residues. Germline V gene data show CDR1 as MNHEY and CDR2 as SVGAGI. With 6 bases clipped from V and 7 bases from J, the junction kept 4 bases outside the gene matches. Written as DNA, the CDR3 is TGTGCCAGCAGGGGGACTAGCCTGAATGAGCAGTTCTTC. It specifies CASRGTSLNEQFF.

This chain joins TRBV30 and TRBJ2-4, with D perhaps TRBD2 (6 bases). CDR1 and CDR2 (germline): GTSNPN, SVGIG (reference sequence). The CDR3 is 14 residues long. Trimming took off 3 bases at V and 0 bases at J, with 9 bases between the two ends. The CDR3 coding sequence is TGTGCCTGGAGAAGAGCGGGAGCCAAAAACATTCAGTACTTC. It translates to CAWRRAGAKNIQYF. The full variable domain, rest sourced from reference TRBV30 and TRBJ2-4, is SQTIHQWPATLVQPVGSPLSLECTVEGTSNPNLYWYRQAAGRGLQLLFYSVGIGQISSEVPQNLSASRPQDRQFILSSKKLLLSDSGFYLCAWRRAGAKNIQYFGAGTRLSVL.

V gene TRBV6-5 combines with J gene TRBJ2-2; 10 nucleotides line up with TRBD2. The length of the CDR3 is 16 residues. The ends lost 3 bases at V and 5 bases at J; junction bases unmatched: 6. In germline, CDR1 is MNHEY, CDR2 SVGAGI. CDR3 sequence (DNA): TGTGCCAGCAGTTATAGGACTAGCGGCGGGACCGGGGAGCTGTTTTTT. Its translation: CASSYRTSGGTGELFF.

The chain combines TRBV7-6 with TRBJ1-6; TRBD1 is a possible D gene (5 bases). The CDR3 sequence is 14 residues long. Germline CDR1 SGHVS, CDR2 FNYEAQ. The germline V and J ends were trimmed by 4 bases and 9 bases, with 13 bases remaining between them. The CDR3 bases are TGTGCCAGCAGCTCCGGGACTGTGGGTTCACCCCTCCACTTT. Amino acids: CASSSGTVGSPLHF.

The chain uses TRBV27 and TRBJ2-1; TRBD1 aligns across 9 bases. The CDR3 covers 13 residues. After removal of 3 bases from V and 6 bases from J, the junction contained 0 bases not matched to a gene. Looked up from germline, CDR1 is MNHEY and CDR2 is SMNVEV (reference sequence). The CDR3 nucleotides read TGTGCCAGCAGTTTGACAGGGGGCAATGAGCAGTTCTTC. This encodes CASSLTGGNEQFF.

The rearrangement joins TRBV10-3 to TRBJ1-1; D uncertain. Germline loops: CDR1 ENHRY, CDR2 SYGVKD. V was clipped by 4 bases and J by 1 base, with 19 bases between them. This CDR3 has 17 residues. Here the CDR3 DNA reads TGTGCCATCAGTGGACACTCACCATTGGTGAGGAACACTGAAGCTTTCTTT. It is translated as CAISGHSPLVRNTEAFF.

This clone was counted a single time. The chain employs TRBV6-6 and TRBJ2-7; D perhaps matches TRBD1 (5 bases). V shed 2 bases and J shed 3 bases, with 5 bases lying between them. Germline V lookup: CDR1 MNHNY, CDR2 SVGAGI (reference sequence). CDR3 length: 12 amino acids. CDR3 residues: CASSYDSYEQYF. CDR3 DNA: TGTGCCAGCAGTTACGACAGCTACGAGCAGTACTTC.

V gene TRBV6-5 combines with J gene TRBJ1-3; the D is unclear. CDR1 is MNHEY, CDR2 SVGAGI, per germline. V gave up 0 bases and J gave up 4 bases, with 7 bases separating them. The length of the CDR3 is 14 residues. This chain's CDR3 is CASSYSRGGNTIYF. The CDR3 nucleotides are TGTGCCAGCAGTTACTCGCGCGGGGGAAACACCATATATTTT.

The chain is built from TRBV7-9 and TRBJ1-2; D unresolved. The germline CDR1 and CDR2 sequences are SEHNR and FQNEAQ (reference sequence). This CDR3 has 10 amino acids. Trimming took off 5 bases at V and 6 bases at J, with 4 bases between the two ends. The CDR3 sequence: CASSRNGYTF. The CDR3 DNA reads TGTGCCAGCAGCAGGAATGGCTACACCTTC.

This chain uses TRBV19 with TRBJ2-2; 9 positions match TRBD2. Per germline, CDR1 LNHDA and CDR2 SQIVND (reference sequence). CDR3 size: 14 residues. After removal of 6 bases from V and 5 bases from J, the junction contained 4 bases not matched to a gene. The CDR3 bases are TGTGCCAGTAGGGCTAGCGGGATAACCGGGGAGCTGTTTTTT. Amino acid sequence: CASRASGITGELFF.

The CDR3, as DNA: TGTGCCAGCAGCTTAGGCGGACAGGGGGTGTATGGCTACACCTTC. This encodes CASSLGGQGVYGYTF. The chain has TRBV13 and TRBJ1-2; 10 bases are shared with TRBD1. V was clipped by 0 bases and J by 5 bases; unmatched bases: 3. CDR1 and CDR2 (germline): PRHDT, FYEKMQ (reference sequence). This CDR3 contains 15 residues.

The CDR3 DNA sequence: TGTGCCAGCAGCGTAGTTCCAGGGGGCCCCTATGGCTACACCTTC. It specifies CASSVVPGGPYGYTF. V gene TRBV9 combines with J gene TRBJ1-2; 8 bases are shared with TRBD1. This CDR3 region has 15 residues. V dropped 0 bases and J dropped 4; count of bases not matched to a gene: 5. The V gene's germline CDR1 is SGDLS and CDR2 YYNGEE. Full variable domain (missing parts from reference TRBV9 and TRBJ1-2): DSGVTQTPKHLITATGQRVTLRCSPRSGDLSVYWYQQSLDQGLQFLIQYYNGEERAKGNILERFSAQQFPDLHSELNLSSLELGDSALYFCASSVVPGGPYGYTFGSGTRLTVV.

V is TRBV29-1 and J is TRBJ2-7; 10 bases agree with TRBD2. CDR3 length equals 12 residues. Germline trimming cut 6 bases from V and 5 bases from J; bases unmatched to any gene: 4. CDR1 and CDR2 (germline): SQVTM, ANQGSEA. In DNA form, the CDR3 reads TGCAGCGTAGCGGGAGGGAGGGACGAGCAGTACTTC. This sequence encodes CSVAGGRDEQYF.

This rearrangement joins TRBV28 to TRBJ2-7, with 11 bases that match TRBD2. Germline V gene data show CDR1 as MDHEN and CDR2 as SYDVKM. Trimming at V came to 8 bases and at J to 2 bases, leaving 11 bases not matched to a gene. The CDR3 loop spans 16 amino acids. CDR3 bases: TGTGCCAGCGGGGGGACTAGCGGCGCCCGGCCCTACGAGCAGTACTTC. Protein product: CASGGTSGARPYEQYF.

The V call is TRBV11-2, the J call TRBJ2-5; D not certain. V was pared by 2 bases and J by 0 bases, with 7 bases between. CDR1 is SGHAT, CDR2 FQNNGV, per germline. This CDR3 is 14 amino acids long. This CDR3 reads CASSLWWNQETQYF. CDR3 in DNA: TGTGCCAGCAGCTTATGGTGGAACCAAGAGACCCAGTACTTC.

V is TRBV18 and J is TRBJ1-2; 8 bases fit TRBD1. The CDR3 runs 15 residues. Germline V gene lookup returns CDR1 KGHSH and CDR2 LQKENI. V lost 3 bases, J lost 4 bases, and 7 bases stayed unmatched. CDR3 loop: CASSPAGGRLYGYTF. Here the CDR3 DNA reads TGTGCCAGCTCACCCGCAGGGGGCAGACTCTATGGCTACACCTTC.